This TCR beta chain was captured by sequencing in a study of CD8 T cells in ankylosing spondylitis. Findings and limits, study-wide: Disease-linked clones were CD8+ and relatively rare in peripheral blood. Within matched ankylosing spondylitis synovial fluid, disease-linked clones were reportedly significantly enriched. It appeared that ankylosing spondylitis blood was characterized by a TCR beta motif of about eight highly homologous variants.

5'-RACE, quantitative and with molecular barcodes, yielded the TCR beta libraries. TCRdb recomputed calls from the 5' RACE reads with MiXCR, one row per CDR3 protein. The sample carries about 800,000 distinct CDR3 sequences, about 12% recorded once. This clonotype was seen a handful of times. The antigen remains unidentified. The CDR3 sequence is 13 residues long. Germline V gene lookup returns CDR1 SQVTM and CDR2 ANQGSEA. Deletions cut 4 bases from V and 7 bases from J, with 13 bases between. This TCR came from a male donor with ankylosing spondylitis. Sequencing input: blood, either unsorted or a sorted T cell fraction (not recorded which). The gene calls are TRBV29-1 and TRBJ1-4, with unresolved D. The DNA of the CDR3 is TGCAGCGTTGGAATGCGGGCAGGTGAAAAACTGTTTTTT. The encoded protein is CSVGMRAGEKLFF.